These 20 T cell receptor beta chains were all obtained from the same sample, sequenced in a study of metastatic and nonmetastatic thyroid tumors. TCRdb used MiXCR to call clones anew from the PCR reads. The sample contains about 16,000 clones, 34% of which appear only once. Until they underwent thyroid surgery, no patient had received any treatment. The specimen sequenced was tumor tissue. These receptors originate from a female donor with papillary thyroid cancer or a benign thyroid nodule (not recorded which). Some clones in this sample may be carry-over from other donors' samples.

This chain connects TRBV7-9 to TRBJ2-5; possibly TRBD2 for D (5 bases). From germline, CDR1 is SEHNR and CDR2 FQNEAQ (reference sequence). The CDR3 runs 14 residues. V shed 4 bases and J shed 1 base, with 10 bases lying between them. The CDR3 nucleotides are TGTGCCAGCAGCTCGTGGACTCTCCAAGAGACCCAGTACTTC. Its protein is CASSSWTLQETQYF.

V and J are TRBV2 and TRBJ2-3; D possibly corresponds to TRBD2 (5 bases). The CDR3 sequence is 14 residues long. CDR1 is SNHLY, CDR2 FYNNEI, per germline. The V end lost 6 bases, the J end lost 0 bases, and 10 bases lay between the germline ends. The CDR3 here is CASRGDISTDTQYF. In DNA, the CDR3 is TGTGCCAGCAGGGGAGACATAAGCACAGATACGCAGTATTTT.

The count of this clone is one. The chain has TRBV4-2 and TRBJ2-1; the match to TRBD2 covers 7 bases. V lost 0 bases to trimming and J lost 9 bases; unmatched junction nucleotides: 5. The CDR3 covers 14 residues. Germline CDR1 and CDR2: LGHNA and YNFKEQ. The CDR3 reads CASSQDGGVPEQFF. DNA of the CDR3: TGTGCCAGCAGCCAAGATGGGGGGGTTCCTGAGCAGTTCTTC.

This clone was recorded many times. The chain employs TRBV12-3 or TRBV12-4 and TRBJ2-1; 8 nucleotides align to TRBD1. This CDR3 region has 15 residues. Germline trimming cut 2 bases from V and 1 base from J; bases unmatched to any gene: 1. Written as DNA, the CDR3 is TGTGCCAGCAGTTTAACAGGGGGTTCCTACAATGAGCAGTTCTTC. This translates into CASSLTGGSYNEQFF.

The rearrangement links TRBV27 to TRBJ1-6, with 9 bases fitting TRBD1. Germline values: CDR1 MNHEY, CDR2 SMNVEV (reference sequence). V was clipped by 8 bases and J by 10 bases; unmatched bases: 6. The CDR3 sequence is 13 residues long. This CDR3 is CASRDREWSPLHF. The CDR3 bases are TGTGCCAGCCGGGACAGGGAATGGTCACCCCTCCACTTT.

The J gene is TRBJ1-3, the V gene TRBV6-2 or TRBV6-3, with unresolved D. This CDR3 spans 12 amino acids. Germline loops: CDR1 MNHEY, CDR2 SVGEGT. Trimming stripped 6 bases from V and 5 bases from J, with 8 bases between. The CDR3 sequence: CASRQYRNTIYF. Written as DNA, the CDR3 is TGTGCCAGCAGGCAGTACCGAAACACCATATATTTT.

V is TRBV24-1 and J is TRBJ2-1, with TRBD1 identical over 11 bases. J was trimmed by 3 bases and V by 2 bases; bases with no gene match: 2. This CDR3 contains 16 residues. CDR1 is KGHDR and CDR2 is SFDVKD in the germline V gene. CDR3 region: CATSDWGTGGYNEQFF. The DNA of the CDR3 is TGTGCCACCAGTGATTGGGGGACAGGGGGCTACAATGAGCAGTTCTTC.

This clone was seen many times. The CDR3 region has the DNA TGCGCCAGCGGGGCCTACAGGGGAGCCTACAATGAGCAGTTCTTC. It translates to CASGAYRGAYNEQFF. The rearrangement joins TRBV5-1 to TRBJ2-1; 7 bases map to TRBD1. The CDR3 extends over 15 amino acids. With 7 bases clipped from V and 2 bases from J, the junction kept 9 bases outside the gene matches. Germline V gene data show CDR1 as SGHRS and CDR2 as YFSETQ.

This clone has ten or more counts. The CDR3 protein is CASSPAGDSNQPQHF. Written as DNA, the CDR3 is TGTGCCAGCAGTCCGGCGGGGGATAGCAATCAGCCCCAGCATTTT. The chain employs TRBV3-1 and TRBJ1-5, with D possibly being TRBD1 (5 bases). Germline lookup yields CDR1 LGHDT and CDR2 YNNKEL (reference sequence). Trimming pared 6 bases from V and 0 bases from J, leaving 12 bases between. The CDR3 sequence is 15 residues long.

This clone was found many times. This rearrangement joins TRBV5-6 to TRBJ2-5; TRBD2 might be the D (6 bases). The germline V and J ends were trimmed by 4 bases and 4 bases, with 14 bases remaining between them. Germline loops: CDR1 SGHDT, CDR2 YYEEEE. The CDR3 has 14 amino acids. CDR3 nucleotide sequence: TGTGCCAGCAGCAGCCCCAACGGGGGAGAGACCCAGTACTTC. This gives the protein CASSSPNGGETQYF.

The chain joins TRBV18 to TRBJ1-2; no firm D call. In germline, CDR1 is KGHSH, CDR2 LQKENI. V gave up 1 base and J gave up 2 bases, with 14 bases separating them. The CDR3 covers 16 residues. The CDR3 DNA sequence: TGTGCCAGCTCACCACTCCGGTGGGGAGGGAACTATGGCTACACCTTC. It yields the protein CASSPLRWGGNYGYTF.

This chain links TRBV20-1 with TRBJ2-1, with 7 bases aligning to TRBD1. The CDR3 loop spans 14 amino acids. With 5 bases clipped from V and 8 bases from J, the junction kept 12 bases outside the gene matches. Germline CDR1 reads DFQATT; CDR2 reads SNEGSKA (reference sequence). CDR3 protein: CSAEDRAKVYEQFF. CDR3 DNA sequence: TGCAGTGCTGAAGACAGGGCGAAGGTGTATGAGCAGTTCTTC.

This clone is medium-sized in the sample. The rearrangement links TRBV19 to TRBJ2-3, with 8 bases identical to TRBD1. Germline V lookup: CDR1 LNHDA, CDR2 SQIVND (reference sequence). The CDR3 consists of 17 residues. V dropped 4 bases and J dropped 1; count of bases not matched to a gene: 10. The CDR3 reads CASSRPRDRTRTDTQYF. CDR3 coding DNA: TGTGCCAGTAGTAGACCCCGGGACAGGACGCGCACAGATACGCAGTATTTT.

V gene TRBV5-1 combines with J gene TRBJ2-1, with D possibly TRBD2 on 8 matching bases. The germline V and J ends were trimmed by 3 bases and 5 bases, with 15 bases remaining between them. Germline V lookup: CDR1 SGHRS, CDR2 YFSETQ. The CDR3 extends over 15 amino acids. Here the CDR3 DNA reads TGCGCCAGCAGCTCAATAGCGGGACAGCACAATGAGCAGTTCTTC. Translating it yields CASSSIAGQHNEQFF.

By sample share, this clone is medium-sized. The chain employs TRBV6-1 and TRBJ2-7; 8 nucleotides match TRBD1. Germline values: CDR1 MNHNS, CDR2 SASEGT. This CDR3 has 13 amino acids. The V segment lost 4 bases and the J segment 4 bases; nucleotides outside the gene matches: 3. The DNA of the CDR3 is TGTGCCAGCAGTGTAAGGACAGGGTACGAGCAGTACTTC. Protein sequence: CASSVRTGYEQYF.

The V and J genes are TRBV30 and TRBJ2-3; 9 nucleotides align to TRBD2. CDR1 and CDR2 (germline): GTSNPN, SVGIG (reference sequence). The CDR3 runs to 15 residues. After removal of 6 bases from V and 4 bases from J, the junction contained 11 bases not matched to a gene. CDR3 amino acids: CACTLGTSSSDTQYF. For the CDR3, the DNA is TGTGCCTGTACGCTAGGGACTAGCTCCTCAGATACGCAGTATTTT.

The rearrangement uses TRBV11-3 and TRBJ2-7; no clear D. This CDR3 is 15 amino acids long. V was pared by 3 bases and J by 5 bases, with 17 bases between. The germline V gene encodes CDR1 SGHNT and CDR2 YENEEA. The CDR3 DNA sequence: TGTGCCAGCAGCTTTTTCCATCGAATGATCCACGAGCAGTACTTC. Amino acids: CASSFFHRMIHEQYF. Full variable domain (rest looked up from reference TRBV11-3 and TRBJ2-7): EAGVVQSPRYKIIEKKQPVAFWCNPISGHNTLYWYLQNLGQGPELLIRYENEEAVDDSQLPKDRFSAERLKGVDSTLKIQPAELGDSAVYLCASSFFHRMIHEQYFGPGTRLTVT.

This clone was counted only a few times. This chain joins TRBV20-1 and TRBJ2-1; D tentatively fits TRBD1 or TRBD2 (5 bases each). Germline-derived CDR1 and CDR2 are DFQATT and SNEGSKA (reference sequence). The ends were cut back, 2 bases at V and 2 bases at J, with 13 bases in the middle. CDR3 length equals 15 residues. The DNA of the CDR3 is TGCAGTGCTAGATCCCGGGACCACCCCTACAATGAGCAGTTCTTC. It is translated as CSARSRDHPYNEQFF.

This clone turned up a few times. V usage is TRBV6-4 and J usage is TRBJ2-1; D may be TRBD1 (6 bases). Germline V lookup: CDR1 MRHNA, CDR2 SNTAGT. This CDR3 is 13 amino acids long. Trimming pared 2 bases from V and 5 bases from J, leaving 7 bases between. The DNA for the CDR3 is TGTGCCAGCAGTGACGGGACAAACAATGAGCAGTTCTTC. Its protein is CASSDGTNNEQFF.

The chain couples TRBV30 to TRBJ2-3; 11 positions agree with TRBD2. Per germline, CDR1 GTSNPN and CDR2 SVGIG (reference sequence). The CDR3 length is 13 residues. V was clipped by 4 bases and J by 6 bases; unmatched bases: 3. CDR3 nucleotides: TGTGCCTGGATGGTAGCGGGGGGGGATACGCAGTATTTT. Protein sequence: CAWMVAGGDTQYF.